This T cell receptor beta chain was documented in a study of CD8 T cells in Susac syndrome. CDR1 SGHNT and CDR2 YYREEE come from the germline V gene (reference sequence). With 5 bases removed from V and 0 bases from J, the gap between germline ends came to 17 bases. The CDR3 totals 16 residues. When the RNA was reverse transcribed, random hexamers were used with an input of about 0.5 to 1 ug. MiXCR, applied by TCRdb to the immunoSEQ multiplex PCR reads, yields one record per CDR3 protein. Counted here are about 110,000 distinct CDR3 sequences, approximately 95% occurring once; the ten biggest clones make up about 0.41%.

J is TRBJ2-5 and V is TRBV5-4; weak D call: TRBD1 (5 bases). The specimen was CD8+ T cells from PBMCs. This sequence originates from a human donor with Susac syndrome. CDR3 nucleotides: TGTGCCAGCAGTTACCTACAGGAGAATTACCAAGAGACCCAGTACTTC. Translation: CASSYLQENYQETQYF.